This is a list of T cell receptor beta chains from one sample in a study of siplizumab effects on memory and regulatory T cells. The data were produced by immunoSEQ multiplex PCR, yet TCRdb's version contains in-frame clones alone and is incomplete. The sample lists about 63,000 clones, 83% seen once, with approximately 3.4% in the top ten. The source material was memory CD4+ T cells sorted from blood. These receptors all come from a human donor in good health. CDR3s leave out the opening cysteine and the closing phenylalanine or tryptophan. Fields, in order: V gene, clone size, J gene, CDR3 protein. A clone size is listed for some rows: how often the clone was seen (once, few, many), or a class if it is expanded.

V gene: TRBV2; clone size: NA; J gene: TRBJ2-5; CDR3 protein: ASSELPSGGGETQY
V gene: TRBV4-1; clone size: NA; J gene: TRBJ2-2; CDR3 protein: ASSLQTSPTGELF
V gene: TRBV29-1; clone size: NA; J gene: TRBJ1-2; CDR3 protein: SATAAGTYGYT
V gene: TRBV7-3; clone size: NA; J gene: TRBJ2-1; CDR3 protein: ASSLGLAGGHNEQF
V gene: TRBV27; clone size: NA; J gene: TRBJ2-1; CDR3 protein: ASSLRQAGLAGDEQF
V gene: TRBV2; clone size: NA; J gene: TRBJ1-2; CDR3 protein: ASSAPLPNYGYT
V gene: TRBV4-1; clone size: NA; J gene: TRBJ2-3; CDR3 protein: ASSPILRDRGRDTQY
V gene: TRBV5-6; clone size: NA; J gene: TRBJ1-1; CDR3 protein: ASTQLGLDTEAF
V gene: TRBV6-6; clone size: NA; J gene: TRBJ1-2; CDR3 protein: ASSYSGGGYGYT
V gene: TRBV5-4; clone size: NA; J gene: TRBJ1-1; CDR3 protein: ASTWTGTVNTEAF
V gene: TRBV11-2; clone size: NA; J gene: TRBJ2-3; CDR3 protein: ASSFRGSTDTQY
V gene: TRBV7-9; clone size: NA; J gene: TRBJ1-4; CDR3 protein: ATPALQDNEKLF
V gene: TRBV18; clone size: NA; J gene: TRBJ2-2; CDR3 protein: ASSPLSTGGQTGELF
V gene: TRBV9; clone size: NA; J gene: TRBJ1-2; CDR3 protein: ASSVPGQGRGYT
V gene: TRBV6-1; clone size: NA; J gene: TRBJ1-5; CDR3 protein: ASRGQWFSNQPQH
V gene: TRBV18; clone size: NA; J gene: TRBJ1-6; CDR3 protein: ASSQIRTGDSPLH
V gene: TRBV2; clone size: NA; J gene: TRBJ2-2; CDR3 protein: ASSTQGSGELF
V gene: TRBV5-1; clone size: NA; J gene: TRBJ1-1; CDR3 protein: ASSLLDRSSEAF
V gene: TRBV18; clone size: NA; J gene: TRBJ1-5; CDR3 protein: ASSGDSNQPQH
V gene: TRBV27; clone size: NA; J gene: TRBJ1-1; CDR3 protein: ASYGTLNTEAF
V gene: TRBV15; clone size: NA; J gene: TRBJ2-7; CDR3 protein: ATAGGTGTSEQY
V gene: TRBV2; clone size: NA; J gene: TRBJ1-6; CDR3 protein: ASGFSLYNSPLH
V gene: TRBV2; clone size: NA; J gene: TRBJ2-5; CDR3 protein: ASSDDNRGTQY
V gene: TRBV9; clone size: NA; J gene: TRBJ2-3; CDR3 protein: ASSAIIGTDTQY
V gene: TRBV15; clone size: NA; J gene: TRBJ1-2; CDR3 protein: ATSRDLLAEGGYT
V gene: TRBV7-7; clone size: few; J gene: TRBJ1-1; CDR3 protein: ASSLALNTEAF
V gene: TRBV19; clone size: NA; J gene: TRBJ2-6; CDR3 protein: ASSIPGRDRQVLT
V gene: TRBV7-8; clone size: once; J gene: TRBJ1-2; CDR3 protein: ASSPDNYGYT
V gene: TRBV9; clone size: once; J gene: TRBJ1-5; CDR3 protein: ASSPTDSNQPQH
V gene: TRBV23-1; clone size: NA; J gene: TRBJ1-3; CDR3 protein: ASSQPRVGRNTIY
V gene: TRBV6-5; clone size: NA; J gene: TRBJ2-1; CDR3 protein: ASSYGGLALFNEQF
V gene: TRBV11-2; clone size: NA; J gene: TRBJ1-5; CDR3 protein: ASSLDGDSNQPQH
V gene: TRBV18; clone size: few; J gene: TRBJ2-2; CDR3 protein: ASSPRLKGNTGELF
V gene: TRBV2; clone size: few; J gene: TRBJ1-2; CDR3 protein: ASVGQGGGYT
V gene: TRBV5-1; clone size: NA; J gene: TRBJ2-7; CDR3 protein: ASSFIAGQNYEQY
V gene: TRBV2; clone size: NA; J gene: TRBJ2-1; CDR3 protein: ASSEGTSVSEQF
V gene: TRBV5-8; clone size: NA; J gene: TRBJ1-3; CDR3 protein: ASKRKGAENTIY
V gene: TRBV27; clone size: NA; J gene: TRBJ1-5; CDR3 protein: ASSRWGQPQH
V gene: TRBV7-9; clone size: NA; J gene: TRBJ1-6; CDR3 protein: ASSPSRRANSPLH
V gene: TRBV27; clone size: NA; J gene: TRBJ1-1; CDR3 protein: ASSFSANRLNTEAF
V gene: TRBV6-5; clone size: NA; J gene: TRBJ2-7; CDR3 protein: ASSYNEGQSYEQY
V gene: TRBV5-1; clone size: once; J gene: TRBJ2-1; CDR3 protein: ASSLGTSGRRLADEQF
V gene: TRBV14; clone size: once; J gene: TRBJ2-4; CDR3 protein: ASSQNHRNIQY
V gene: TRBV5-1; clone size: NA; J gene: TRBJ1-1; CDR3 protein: ASSLWGLNTEAF
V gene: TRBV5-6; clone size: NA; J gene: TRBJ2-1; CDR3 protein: ASSLPGTTTEQF
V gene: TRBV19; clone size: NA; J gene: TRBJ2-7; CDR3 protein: ASSGVGSFQQQY
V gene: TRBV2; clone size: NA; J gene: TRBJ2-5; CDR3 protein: ASSASGAVQETQY
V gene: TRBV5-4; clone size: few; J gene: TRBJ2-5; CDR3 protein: ASRAAGAESGETQY
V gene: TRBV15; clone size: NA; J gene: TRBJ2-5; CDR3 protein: ATSRDQGETQY
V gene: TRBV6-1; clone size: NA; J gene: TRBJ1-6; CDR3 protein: ASSEQYSNSPLH
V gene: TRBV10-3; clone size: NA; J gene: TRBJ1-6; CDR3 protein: ASREGRDNSPLH
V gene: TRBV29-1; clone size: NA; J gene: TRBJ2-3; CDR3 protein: SVGLAGRDTQY
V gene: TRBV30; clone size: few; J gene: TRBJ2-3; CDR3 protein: AWSVQAGTDTQY
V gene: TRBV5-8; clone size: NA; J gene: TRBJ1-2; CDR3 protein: ASSREGYGYT
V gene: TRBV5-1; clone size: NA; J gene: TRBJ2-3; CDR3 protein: ASSLGLTGGTDTQY
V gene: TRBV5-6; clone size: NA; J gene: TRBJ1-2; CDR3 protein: ASSFLAGPQGYT
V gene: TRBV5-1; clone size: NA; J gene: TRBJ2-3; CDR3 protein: ASKKERGQGTDTQY